This TCR beta chain was recorded in a study of blood T cell repertoires in COVID-19. Turning to the study itself: From T cells, B-cell-depleted T cells, or PBMCs came the material, which was cDNA or gDNA.

V shed 8 bases and J 7 bases; nucleotides not matched to a gene: 5. This CDR3 has 14 amino acids. Germline CDR1 is KGHSH and CDR2 is LQKENI. Original processing notes: Nucleated cell counts were estimated from reference gene primer amplification. Data came from immunoSEQ multiplex PCR; TCRdb stores just in-frame clones and leaves some out. V, J and clone size are those of that table, while D and trimming were read from the DNA. The sample includes approximately 150,000 clones, around 82% seen only once; the top ten take 15%. The chain couples TRBV18 to TRBJ1-6, with TRBD1 matching 10 bases. The sample taken for sequencing was peripheral blood. The receptor was isolated from a human donor with acute or convalescent COVID-19. The donor label of this sample is uncertain. The CDR3 sequence: CASRQGAWNSPLHF. Written as DNA, the CDR3 is TGTGCCAGCCGACAGGGGGCTTGGAATTCACCCCTCCACTTT. Together with reference TRBV18 and TRBJ1-6, the CDR3 gives the full variable domain: NAGVMQNPRHLVRRRGQEARLRCSPMKGHSHVYWYRQLPEEGLKFMVYLQKENIIDESGMPKERFSAEFPKEGPSILRIQQVVRGDSAAYFCASRQGAWNSPLHFGNGTRLTVT.